This paragraph covers one T cell receptor (beta chain) sequence. Its antigen is unknown. Whether given at about 4 or about 12 weeks, second doses were pooled. This sample is part of a study of T cell responses to AZD1222 COVID-19 vaccine. Study-wide results and limits: Spike-specific TCR breadth and depth were elevated following two AZD1222 doses. Donors, mostly white British, included more females; clonal diversity was possibly underestimated.

The trim removed 3 bases at V and 2 bases at J, leaving 7 bases unmatched. Looked up from germline, CDR1 is KGHSH and CDR2 is LQKENI. CDR3 size: 15 residues. Clones were read by immunoSEQ multiplex PCR, and TCRdb kept only the in-frame ones, dropping some. The sample carries fewer than 120,000 clones, approximately 92% recorded once. Material: peripheral blood, obtained 28 days after the second AZD1222 dose. The V gene is TRBV18, the J gene TRBJ2-7, with 7 bases that match TRBD1. This clonotype originated in an adult who received the AZD1222 COVID-19 vaccine. DNA for the CDR3: TGTGCCAGCTCACCCCCGGACAGGAGTGCCTACGAGCAGTACTTC. As protein: CASSPPDRSAYEQYF.